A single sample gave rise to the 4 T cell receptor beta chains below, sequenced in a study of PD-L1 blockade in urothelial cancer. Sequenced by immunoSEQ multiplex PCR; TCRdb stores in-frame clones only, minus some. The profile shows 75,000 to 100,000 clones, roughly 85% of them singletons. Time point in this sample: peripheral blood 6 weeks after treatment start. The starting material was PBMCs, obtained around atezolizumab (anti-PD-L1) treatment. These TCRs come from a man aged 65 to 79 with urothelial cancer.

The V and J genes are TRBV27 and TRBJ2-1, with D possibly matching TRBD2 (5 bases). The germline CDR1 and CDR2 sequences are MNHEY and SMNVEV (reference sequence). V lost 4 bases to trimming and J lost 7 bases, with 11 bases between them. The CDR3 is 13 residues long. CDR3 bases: TGTGCCAGCAGTTCCCGGACTTCGAATGAGCAGTTCTTC. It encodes CASSSRTSNEQFF.

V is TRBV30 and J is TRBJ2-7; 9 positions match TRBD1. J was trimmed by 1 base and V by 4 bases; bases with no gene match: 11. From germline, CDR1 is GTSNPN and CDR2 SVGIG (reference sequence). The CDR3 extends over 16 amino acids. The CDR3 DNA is TGTGCCTGGAAGTGGGGTAGGGGACAGGGATCCTACGAGCAGTACTTC. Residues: CAWKWGRGQGSYEQYF. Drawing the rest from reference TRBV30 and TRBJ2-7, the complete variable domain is SQTIHQWPATLVQPVGSPLSLECTVEGTSNPNLYWYRQAAGRGLQLLFYSVGIGQISSEVPQNLSASRPQDRQFILSSKKLLLSDSGFYLCAWKWGRGQGSYEQYFGPGTRLTVT.

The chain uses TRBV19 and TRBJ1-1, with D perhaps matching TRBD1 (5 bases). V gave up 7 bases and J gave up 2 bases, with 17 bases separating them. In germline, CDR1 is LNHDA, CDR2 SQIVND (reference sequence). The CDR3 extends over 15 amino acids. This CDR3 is CASTFSDTLNTEAFF. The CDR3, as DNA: TGTGCCAGTACCTTCTCGGACACCCTCAACACTGAAGCTTTCTTT.

DNA for the CDR3: TGTGCCACCTCCGGGGGGTCAGGACAGCCCCAGCATTTT. Translated: CATSGGSGQPQHF. This sequence joins TRBV27 and TRBJ1-5; D perhaps matches TRBD1 (5 bases). This CDR3 is built from 13 residues. V shed 10 bases and J shed 7 bases, with 17 bases lying between them. CDR1 is MNHEY, CDR2 SMNVEV, per germline (reference sequence).